This entry lists 31 T cell receptor beta chains sequenced from one sample in a study of T cells in women clearing cervical HPV infection. The assay was immunoSEQ multiplex PCR, and TCRdb's table has in-frame clones only and misses some. The table lists more than 40,000 clones. Sequences were obtained from blood buffy coat. All receptors derive from a woman between 18 and 70 years old with a cervical HPV16 infection that either progressed to CIN3+ or cleared (not recorded which).

As to this clone: The read falls 3 residues short of the CDR3 end, and the missing part is taken from the germline J gene. This chain uses TRBV5-6 with TRBJ1-4; no definite D call. In germline, CDR1 is SGHDT, CDR2 YYEEEE. This CDR3 has 12 amino acids. V was clipped by 2 bases and J by 8 bases, with 7 bases between them. The CDR3 bases that were read are TGTGCCAGCAGCTTCTTTGGCGAAAAA. This translates into CASSFFGEK. The CDR3, in full, reads CASSFFGEKLFF.

Notes on this clone: The CDR3 end falls 3 residues outside the read, so it is completed with the germline J gene. This chain joins TRBV5-4 and TRBJ1-2, with D maybe TRBD1 (6 bases). This CDR3 spans 15 amino acids. V was clipped by 2 bases and J by 3 bases, with 14 bases between them. From germline, CDR1 is SGHNT and CDR2 YYREEE (reference sequence). CDR3 DNA (partial): TGTGCCAGCAGCTTTGGGGGCTCCGGGGACTATGGC. It encodes CASSFGGSGDYG. The complete CDR3 protein is CASSFGGSGDYGYTF.

Comments on this clone: The CDR3 is cut off 3 residues early in the read; its end comes from the germline J gene. The chain joins TRBV14 to TRBJ1-6; 7 positions match TRBD1. From germline, CDR1 is SGHDN and CDR2 FVKESK. This CDR3 region has 14 residues. The J segment lost 12 bases and the V segment lost 2 bases, leaving 7 bases of the junction unmatched. CDR3 bases read: TGTGCCAGCAGCCAAAGGCCAGGGGGGATACCC. Its protein product is CASSQRPGGIP. The full CDR3 protein is CASSQRPGGIPLHF.

A note on this clone: The read gets to within 3 residues of the CDR3 end, and the germline J gene fills in the rest. The V call is TRBV11-3, the J call TRBJ1-1, with 11 bases aligning to TRBD1. Germline-derived CDR1 and CDR2 are SGHNT and YENEEA. V shed 5 bases and J 3 bases; nucleotides not matched to a gene: 5. The CDR3 is 15 amino acids. CDR3 DNA, as far as it was read: TGTGCCAGCAGCCCTGGACAGGGGGCGGACACTGAA. Residues: CASSPGQGADTE. The full CDR3 protein reads CASSPGQGADTEAFF.

On this clone: The read falls 3 residues short of the CDR3 end, and the missing part is taken from the germline J gene. The chain uses TRBV5-1 and TRBJ2-3, with a weak D call TRBD2 (6 bases). The germline gives CDR1 SGHRS, CDR2 YFSETQ. V dropped 7 bases and J dropped 3 bases, with 12 bases sitting between them. This CDR3 has 13 amino acids. Partial CDR3 DNA: TGCGCCAGCGCCACCGCGGGGACAGATACG. Protein product: CASATAGTDT. Given in full, the CDR3 is CASATAGTDTQYF.

To note about this clone: The read falls 3 residues short of the CDR3 end, and the missing part is taken from the germline J gene. The genes are TRBV7-9 and TRBJ1-4; TRBD1 is a possible D gene (5 bases). The germline V gene has CDR1 SEHNR and CDR2 FQNEAQ (reference sequence). CDR3 length: 14 amino acids. The sequenced part of the CDR3 DNA is TGTGCCAGCACCTTGGGAACTGGGGCCAACGTA. This sequence encodes CASTLGTGANV. The whole CDR3 reads CASTLGTGANVLFF.

Of note for this clone: The read is 3 residues too short to cover the CDR3 end, so that end is filled in from the germline J gene. The chain links TRBV4-1 to TRBJ2-3; maybe TRBD1 (5 bases). V lost 5 bases and J 1 base, leaving 13 bases between the germline ends. This CDR3 contains 15 residues. Looked up from germline, CDR1 is MGHRA and CDR2 is YSYEKL. CDR3 amino acids: CASSLSPGRTDTQYF. CDR3 DNA (partial): TGCGCCAGCAGCTTAAGCCCAGGGCGCACAGATACG.

Regarding this clone: The CDR3 end falls 3 residues outside the read, so it is completed with the germline J gene. The chain couples TRBV19 to TRBJ1-5; a weak D match, TRBD1 (5 bases). The CDR3 length is 14 residues. Deletions cut 9 bases from V and 0 bases from J, with 12 bases between. Germline assignment: CDR1 LNHDA and CDR2 SQIVND (reference sequence). The covered CDR3 bases are TGTGCCAGCCGCCGTCAGGGTAGCAATCAGCCC. It codes for CASRRQGSNQP. In full, the CDR3 is CASRRQGSNQPQHF.

Comment on this clone: The read terminates 3 residues before the CDR3 end, so the remaining end is supplied by the germline J gene. The chain carries TRBV19 and TRBJ1-5; a possible D gene is TRBD1 (5 bases). V shed 7 bases and J shed 7 bases, with 20 bases lying between them. The CDR3 spans 15 residues. The germline gives CDR1 LNHDA, CDR2 SQIVND (reference sequence). The CDR3 region is CASNLAGRGRQPQHF. The sequenced CDR3 bases are TGTGCCAGTAACCTAGCGGGACGCGGACGCCAGCCC. The full variable domain, completed using reference TRBV19 and TRBJ1-5, is DGGITQSPKYLFRKEGQNVTLSCEQNLNHDAMYWYRQDPGQGLRLIYYSQIVNDFQKGDIAEGYSVSREKKESFPLTVTSAQKNPTAFYLCASNLAGRGRQPQHFGDGTRLSIL.

With regard to this clone: Coverage ceases 3 residues before the CDR3 finishes, and the germline J gene fills in the end. This chain connects TRBV19 to TRBJ2-1; 7 bases map to TRBD1. This CDR3 is 16 amino acids long. The trim removed 3 bases at V and 8 bases at J, leaving 13 bases unmatched. Germline V lookup: CDR1 LNHDA, CDR2 SQIVND (reference sequence). This CDR3 reads CASSMWVQGINDEQFF. The sequenced CDR3 bases are TGTGCCAGTAGTATGTGGGTACAGGGGATCAACGATGAG.

As concerns this clone: The read comes to an end 3 residues before the CDR3 does, leaving the germline J gene to fill in the end. The rearrangement links TRBV5-1 to TRBJ2-1; TRBD1 is a possible D gene (5 bases). This CDR3 region has 19 residues. The germline V gene has CDR1 SGHRS and CDR2 YFSETQ. V lost 0 bases and J lost 4, with 23 bases in between. The sequenced CDR3 bases are TGCGCCAGCAGCTTGGCCTCCTCCACGGACACCGCTAGGTACAATGAG. The encoded protein is CASSLASSTDTARYNE. The CDR3 as a whole reads CASSLASSTDTARYNEQFF.

About this clone: Coverage ceases 3 residues before the CDR3 finishes, and the germline J gene fills in the end. This sequence joins TRBV5-1 and TRBJ2-2; 7 positions match TRBD1. This CDR3 is 15 amino acids long. CDR1 and CDR2 (germline): SGHRS, YFSETQ. The DNA read from the CDR3 is TGCGCCAGCAGCCTACCCGGGACAGTTAATGAAAAG. Its translation: CASSLPGTVNEK. The full-length CDR3 reads as CASSLPGTVNEKLFF.

Comment on this clone: The read falls 3 residues short of the CDR3 end, and the missing part is taken from the germline J gene. The chain links TRBV10-2 to TRBJ2-7; D is perhaps TRBD2 (6 bases). Trimming shortened V by 5 bases and J by 0 bases, and 8 bases separated the two germline ends. Germline V lookup: CDR1 WSHSY, CDR2 SAAADI. CDR3 length: 13 amino acids. The covered CDR3 bases are TGCGCCAGCAGTCGGGGGAGCTCCTACGAG. Its translation: CASSRGSSYE. The whole CDR3 protein reads CASSRGSSYEQYF.

A note on this clone: The read ends 3 residues shy of where the CDR3 ends; the end is completed using the germline J gene. This chain connects TRBV2 to TRBJ2-7, with TRBD2 matching over 7 bases. The CDR3 is 16 amino acids. Germline V gene data show CDR1 as SNHLY and CDR2 as FYNNEI. V trimming: 0 bases; J trimming: 1 base; junction bases outside the gene matches: 6. The sequenced part of the CDR3 DNA is TGTGCCAGCAGTGAAGCTTGGGGCGGGGGATCCTACGAG. Encoded protein: CASSEAWGGGSYE. The whole CDR3 protein is CASSEAWGGGSYEQYF.

As regards this clone: The read finishes 3 residues shy of the CDR3 end, and the germline J gene is used to complete it. Other DNA sequences of this sample code for an identical CDR3. The J gene is TRBJ1-3, the V gene TRBV19, with D tentatively TRBD1 (5 bases). Trimming removed 7 bases at V and 8 bases at J, with 15 bases between. The CDR3 spans 13 residues. CDR1 is LNHDA, CDR2 SQIVND, per germline (reference sequence). The DNA read from the CDR3 is TGTGCCAGTACCCGTGAAAGGGGATACACC. Protein: CASTRERGYT. The entire CDR3 protein is CASTRERGYTIYF. Combining the CDR3 with reference TRBV19 and TRBJ1-3 gives the whole variable domain DGGITQSPKYLFRKEGQNVTLSCEQNLNHDAMYWYRQDPGQGLRLIYYSQIVNDFQKGDIAEGYSVSREKKESFPLTVTSAQKNPTAFYLCASTRERGYTIYFGEGSWLTVV.

Turning to this clone: The read stops 3 residues short of the end of the CDR3; the missing end is completed from the germline J gene. The chain uses TRBV2 and TRBJ1-4; no clear D. The germline V and J ends were trimmed by 5 bases and 6 bases, with 13 bases remaining between them. The length of the CDR3 is 14 residues. Germline V gene sequence: CDR1 SNHLY, CDR2 FYNNEI. The covered CDR3 bases are TGTGCCAGCAGTTCGAGGGTCGGTGATGAAAAA. Residues: CASSSRVGDEK. The whole CDR3 sequence reads CASSSRVGDEKLFF.

For this clone: The read terminates 3 residues ahead of where the CDR3 ends, so the germline J gene completes it. This chain connects TRBV19 to TRBJ1-5; D is uncertain. The CDR3 contains 15 residues. CDR1 LNHDA and CDR2 SQIVND come from the germline V gene (reference sequence). Trimming removed 6 bases from V and 8 bases from J, with 20 bases in between. The covered CDR3 bases are TGTGCCAGTAGCCCCATTGGGCAGCCGATGGAGCCC. Its translation is CASSPIGQPMEP. The entire CDR3 reads CASSPIGQPMEPQHF.

To note about this clone: The read ends 3 residues early relative to the CDR3; the germline J gene fills the gap. This chain uses TRBV10-3 with TRBJ1-1; maybe TRBD1 (5 bases). The length of the CDR3 is 12 residues. The germline V gene has CDR1 ENHRY and CDR2 SYGVKD. The CDR3 DNA, read in part, is TGTGCCATCAGTGAGTGGGGGGAAGAG. Translation gives CAISEWGEE. The entire CDR3 is CAISEWGEEAFF.

Concerning this clone itself: Sequencing ends 3 residues short of the CDR3 end; the germline J gene provides the rest. The chain recombines TRBV19 with TRBJ2-7; no reliable D call. The CDR3 totals 16 residues. Between the trimmed V and J ends, which lost 4 bases and 2 bases, there was a span of 18 bases. Per the germline V gene, CDR1 is LNHDA and CDR2 is SQIVND (reference sequence). The CDR3 bases that were read are TGTGCCAGTAGTACCTCCCTTTCCCCCCAGACCTACGAG. Translating it yields CASSTSLSPQTYE. The whole CDR3 protein is CASSTSLSPQTYEQYF.

As concerns this clone: The read ends 3 residues shy of where the CDR3 ends; the end is completed using the germline J gene. This rearrangement joins TRBV29-1 to TRBJ1-4; a weak D match, TRBD1 (5 bases). The V end lost 6 bases, the J end lost 7 bases, and 12 bases lay between the germline ends. Germline V gene sequence: CDR1 SQVTM, CDR2 ANQGSEA. The CDR3 sequence is 12 residues long. This chain's CDR3 is CSVRWGGEKLFF. CDR3 DNA, as far as it was read: TGCAGCGTGCGATGGGGCGGTGAAAAA.

As regards this clone: Read coverage stops 3 residues before the CDR3 terminus; the germline J gene supplies the remainder. The chain couples TRBV19 to TRBJ1-5, with D unresolved. V was trimmed by 3 bases and J by 2 bases, leaving 5 bases between them. CDR1 and CDR2 from the germline V gene are LNHDA and SQIVND (reference sequence). CDR3 length: 13 residues. The DNA read from the CDR3 is TGTGCCAGTAGTATTACTGGCAATCAGCCC. This translates into CASSITGNQP. The full CDR3 sequence reads CASSITGNQPQHF.

Regarding this clone: The CDR3 extends 3 residues past the end of the read, so its final part is completed from the germline J gene. The chain couples TRBV7-9 to TRBJ2-5, with D perhaps TRBD2 (5 bases). This CDR3 comprises 13 residues. The germline CDR1 and CDR2 sequences are SEHNR and FQNEAQ (reference sequence). V was trimmed by 5 bases and J by 2 bases, leaving 9 bases between them. The sequenced CDR3 bases are TGTGCCAGCAGCACTCGGGGTCAAGAGACC. Protein: CASSTRGQET. The whole CDR3 reads CASSTRGQETQYF.

This CDR3 reads CASSSGQGDVKLFF. CDR3 DNA (partial): TGTGCCAGCAGTTCGGGACAGGGGGATGTAAAA. V gene TRBV12-3 or TRBV12-4 combines with J gene TRBJ1-4, with 11 bases lining up with TRBD1. The CDR3 extends 3 residues past the end of the read, so its final part is completed from the germline J gene. Trimming took 4 bases from V and 10 from J; bases not matched to a gene: 5. The CDR3 length is 14 residues.

A note on this clone: The read halts 3 residues ahead of the CDR3 end, with the missing end drawn from the germline J gene. The chain has TRBV6-2 or TRBV6-3 and TRBJ2-3, with 8 nucleotides matching TRBD2. Germline V gene lookup returns CDR1 MNHEY and CDR2 SVGEGT. The CDR3 is made up of 15 amino acids. V was pared by 5 bases and J by 1 base, with 5 bases of the junction left unmatched. The CDR3 loop reads CASSARAGGTDTQYF. The covered CDR3 bases are TGTGCCAGCAGTGCCCGAGCGGGGGGCACAGATACG.

Remarks on this clone: The read is 3 residues too short to cover the CDR3 end, so that end is filled in from the germline J gene. V gene TRBV2 combines with J gene TRBJ2-1; a possible D gene is TRBD1 (6 bases). Trimming cost V 8 bases and J 5 bases, with 13 bases left between them. The length of the CDR3 is 13 residues. Per the germline V gene, CDR1 is SNHLY and CDR2 is FYNNEI. Partial CDR3 DNA: TGTGCCAGCCGGGTTGGACAGAACAATGAG. It specifies CASRVGQNNE. The complete CDR3 protein is CASRVGQNNEQFF.

A word on this clone: The read gets to within 3 residues of the CDR3 end, and the germline J gene fills in the rest. This chain joins TRBV2 and TRBJ1-2, with TRBD1 matching 7 bases. Germline CDR1 SNHLY, CDR2 FYNNEI. The V and J ends lost 3 bases and 1 base, in that order; junction bases with no gene match: 2. The length of the CDR3 is 14 residues. CDR3 sequence: CASSETGINYGYTF. The part of the CDR3 DNA that was read is TGTGCCAGCAGTGAGACAGGGATTAACTATGGC.

About this clone: The read comes to an end 3 residues before the CDR3 does, leaving the germline J gene to fill in the end. V usage is TRBV7-9 and J usage is TRBJ2-7; perhaps TRBD1 as D (6 bases). There are 13 residues in the CDR3. Germline lookup yields CDR1 SEHNR and CDR2 FQNEAQ (reference sequence). V lost 3 bases to trimming and J lost 3 bases, with 9 bases between them. CDR3 amino acids: CASSLTGYYEQYF. The sequenced part of the CDR3 DNA is TGTGCCAGCAGCTTGACAGGTTACTACGAG.

Note on this clone: The read halts 3 residues ahead of the CDR3 end, with the missing end drawn from the germline J gene. V usage is TRBV6-1 and J usage is TRBJ2-3; tentative D call: TRBD1 (6 bases). This CDR3 has 15 residues. The germline gives CDR1 MNHNS, CDR2 SASEGT. Here the CDR3 reads CASSEGTESNQPQYF. Incomplete CDR3 DNA: TGTGCCAGCAGTGAAGGGACAGAAAGCAATCAGCCG.

About this clone: With the read ending 3 residues before the CDR3 end, the germline J gene is used to fill in that end. The chain combines TRBV6-4 with TRBJ2-2; 10 nucleotides agree with TRBD2. Trimming at V came to 4 bases and at J to 1 base, leaving 0 bases not matched to a gene. CDR3 size: 15 residues. Germline assignment: CDR1 MRHNA and CDR2 SNTAGT. CDR3 DNA, as far as it was read: TGTGCCAGCAGTGGGACTAGCGGGAACACCGGGGAG. Its protein product is CASSGTSGNTGE. In full, the CDR3 reads CASSGTSGNTGELFF.

Of note for this clone: The read is 3 residues too short to cover the CDR3 end, so that end is filled in from the germline J gene. The chain is built from TRBV5-4 and TRBJ2-3, with 8 bases fitting TRBD2. This CDR3 has 15 amino acids. The germline V gene encodes CDR1 SGHNT and CDR2 YYREEE (reference sequence). Trimming took 2 bases from V and 4 from J; bases not matched to a gene: 6. CDR3 bases read: TGTGCCAGCAGCTTAAGAAGCGGGGGCGCAGATACG. Its protein is CASSLRSGGADT. The entire CDR3 sequence reads CASSLRSGGADTQYF.

Comments on this clone: The sequenced fragment ends 3 residues before the CDR3 boundary, so the rest is inferred from the germline J gene. This chain connects TRBV5-1 to TRBJ2-7; TRBD1 matches 9 bases. The length of the CDR3 is 14 residues. V dropped 3 bases and J dropped 5; count of bases not matched to a gene: 6. Germline V gene data show CDR1 as SGHRS and CDR2 as YFSETQ. CDR3 in amino acids: CASSSGQGFNEQYF. CDR3 bases read: TGCGCCAGCAGCTCCGGACAGGGGTTCAACGAG.